One sample yielded the 21 T cell receptor beta chains listed below, sequenced in a study of shared clonotypes between healthy human individuals. This table comes from immunoSEQ multiplex PCR, and its TCRdb copy is limited to in-frame clones, with some not included. The sample consists of 850,000 to 1,200,000 clones, about 80% of them appearing once. The sample consisted of memory CD4+ T cells sorted from blood. The subset: CD45RA-negative fraction. These receptors came from a man between 18 and 35 years old in good health.

The chain combines TRBV4-1 with TRBJ1-5, with D tentatively TRBD1 (6 bases). This CDR3 spans 18 amino acids. V dropped 0 bases and J dropped 6 bases, with 21 bases sitting between them. CDR1 and CDR2 from the germline V gene are MGHRA and YSYEKL. DNA for the CDR3: TGCGCCAGCAGCCAAGAAATCCCACAGGGACCTGTCAGTCAGCCCCAGCATTTT. Residues: CASSQEIPQGPVSQPQHF.

Concerning this clone itself: The sample holds other DNA sequences that translate to the same CDR3. The chain employs TRBV20-1 and TRBJ2-3; D is ambiguous. V was trimmed by 6 bases and J by 5 bases, leaving 9 bases between them. This CDR3 is 11 amino acids long. Germline V gene data show CDR1 as DFQATT and CDR2 as SNEGSKA (reference sequence). The CDR3 reads CSALPEDTQYF. CDR3 bases: TGCAGTGCCCTTCCGGAAGATACGCAGTATTTT.

This chain links TRBV5-1 with TRBJ2-1, with a possible D match to TRBD2 (5 bases). Per the germline V gene, CDR1 is SGHRS and CDR2 is YFSETQ. This CDR3 has 15 residues. Trimming shortened V by 1 base and J by 10 bases, and 18 bases separated the two germline ends. The CDR3 sequence is CASSLMGSLGGEQFF. The DNA for the CDR3 is TGCGCCAGCAGCTTGATGGGGTCCCTCGGAGGAGAGCAGTTCTTC.

CDR3 protein: CASSITAEYNEQFF. The DNA for the CDR3 is TGTGCCAGTAGTATCACAGCAGAGTACAATGAGCAGTTCTTC. This chain joins TRBV19 and TRBJ2-1; D not certain. Trimming took 3 bases from V and 4 from J, leaving 10 bases between them. This CDR3 contains 14 residues. From germline, CDR1 is LNHDA and CDR2 SQIVND (reference sequence).

With regard to this clone: This same CDR3 is encoded by further DNA sequences in the sample. This chain joins TRBV10-3 and TRBJ2-3, with unresolved D. Germline V lookup: CDR1 ENHRY, CDR2 SYGVKD. The CDR3 runs to 12 residues. Trimming cost V 2 bases and J 1 base, with 1 base left between them. The CDR3 DNA reads TGTGCCATCAGTGAGGGCACAGATACGCAGTATTTT. Protein sequence: CAISEGTDTQYF.

With regard to this clone: This sample also contains other DNA sequences that code for the same CDR3. The genes are TRBV5-1 and TRBJ1-1; D gene ambiguous. The CDR3 has 14 residues. V gave up 0 bases and J gave up 2 bases, with 8 bases separating them. Germline CDR1 is SGHRS and CDR2 is YFSETQ. CDR3 nucleotides: TGCGCCAGCAGCTTGGGTGGGAGTAACACTGAAGCTTTCTTT. It yields the protein CASSLGGSNTEAFF.

The V call is TRBV19, the J call TRBJ2-2; TRBD1 matches 10 bases. The CDR3 length is 16 residues. J was trimmed by 1 base and V by 5 bases; bases with no gene match: 4. From germline, CDR1 is LNHDA and CDR2 SQIVND (reference sequence). DNA for the CDR3: TGTGCCAGTAGTGGACGGACAGGGGGGAACACCGGGGAGCTGTTTTTT. Translating it yields CASSGRTGGNTGELFF.

The rearrangement uses TRBV7-8 and TRBJ2-2; D not certain. Trimming cost V 5 bases and J 1 base, with 14 bases left between them. The CDR3 has 16 amino acids. Germline V CDR1 and CDR2: SGHVS, FQNEAQ. The CDR3 DNA reads as TGTGCCAGCAGCCCCGCGGAGTCGGGGAACACCGGGGAGCTGTTTTTT. Protein sequence: CASSPAESGNTGELFF. Together with reference TRBV7-8 and TRBJ2-2, the CDR3 gives the full variable domain: GAGVSQSPRYKVAKRGQDVALRCDPISGHVSLFWYQQALGQGPEFLTYFQNEAQLDKSGLPSDRFFAERPEGSVSTLKIQRTQQEDSAVYLCASSPAESGNTGELFFGEGSRLTVL.

This clone has more than one count but fewer than ten. The V call is TRBV30, the J call TRBJ1-1; 9 nucleotides align to TRBD1. CDR1 and CDR2 from the germline V gene are GTSNPN and SVGIG (reference sequence). J gave up 6 bases and V 8 bases, and 7 bases lay outside the gene matches. This CDR3 spans 12 amino acids. CDR3: CARDRVNSEAFF. The CDR3 DNA sequence: TGTGCCCGGGACAGGGTAAACTCTGAAGCTTTCTTT.

V usage is TRBV29-1 and J usage is TRBJ2-5; D tentatively reads TRBD1 or TRBD2 (6 bases each). With 3 bases removed from V and 2 bases from J, the gap between germline ends came to 19 bases. Germline-derived CDR1 and CDR2 are SQVTM and ANQGSEA. The CDR3 spans 16 residues. CDR3 bases: TGCAGCGTTGAGGATAAGGGGGAGGATGATCAAGAGACCCAGTACTTC. It is translated as CSVEDKGEDDQETQYF.

The genes are TRBV2 and TRBJ1-2, with unresolved D. Trimming cost V 6 bases and J 1 base, with 9 bases left between them. The CDR3 has 13 amino acids. The germline gives CDR1 SNHLY, CDR2 FYNNEI. CDR3 sequence: CASRLRVNYGYTF. The CDR3 nucleotides are TGTGCCAGCAGGTTAAGGGTTAACTATGGCTACACCTTC.

This clone was recorded only once. The gene calls are TRBV27 and TRBJ2-1, with D unclear. The V gene lost 3 bases and the J gene lost 4 bases, with 7 bases spanning the gap. The germline V gene has CDR1 MNHEY and CDR2 SMNVEV (reference sequence). There are 13 residues in the CDR3. The CDR3, as DNA: TGTGCCAGCAGTTTGGGCGAATACAATGAGCAGTTCTTC. It is translated as CASSLGEYNEQFF.

The chain uses TRBV9 and TRBJ2-3; D is perhaps TRBD1 (5 bases). CDR3 length: 15 amino acids. The V gene's germline CDR1 is SGDLS and CDR2 YYNGEE. Trimming removed 0 bases at V and 2 bases at J, with 10 bases between. The CDR3 nucleotides read TGTGCCAGCAGCGTAGACGGACACAACACAGATACGCAGTATTTT. Protein sequence: CASSVDGHNTDTQYF.

This chain connects TRBV30 to TRBJ2-2; TRBD1 might be the D (5 bases). In germline, CDR1 is GTSNPN, CDR2 SVGIG (reference sequence). Trimming took off 1 base at V and 7 bases at J, with 10 bases between the two ends. CDR3 length equals 13 residues. The CDR3 protein is CAWSAGKGGELFF. The CDR3, as DNA: TGTGCCTGGAGTGCAGGGAAGGGCGGGGAGCTGTTTTTT.

The sample holds one count of this clone. This rearrangement joins TRBV30 to TRBJ2-7; D possibly corresponds to TRBD2 (6 bases). Looked up from germline, CDR1 is GTSNPN and CDR2 is SVGIG (reference sequence). V lost 5 bases and J 4 bases, leaving 15 bases between the germline ends. CDR3 length: 13 amino acids. The CDR3 is CAWSRRGLYEQYF. The CDR3 nucleotides are TGTGCCTGGTCTCGGAGGGGCCTATACGAGCAGTACTTC.

The chain combines TRBV2 with TRBJ2-4; 13 nucleotides match TRBD2. Germline V lookup: CDR1 SNHLY, CDR2 FYNNEI. The CDR3 spans 18 residues. V lost 0 bases, J lost 1 base, and 3 bases stayed unmatched. CDR3 protein: CASSEAALAGGAKNIQYF. CDR3 in DNA: TGTGCCAGCAGTGAAGCCGCACTAGCGGGAGGGGCCAAAAACATTCAGTACTTC.

The chain is built from TRBV7-2 and TRBJ1-3, with D possibly matching TRBD1 (6 bases). The V gene lost 0 bases and the J gene lost 1 base, with 10 bases spanning the gap. The germline V gene has CDR1 SGHTA and CDR2 FQGNSA. The CDR3 has 16 residues. CDR3 region: CASSLAPGVSGNTIYF. The CDR3 coding sequence is TGTGCCAGCAGCTTAGCACCAGGGGTTTCTGGAAACACCATATATTTT.

V and J are TRBV6-6 and TRBJ1-6, with unresolved D. Germline CDR1 is MNHNY and CDR2 is SVGAGI (reference sequence). This CDR3 has 13 amino acids. V lost 2 bases, J lost 7 bases, and 6 bases lay in between. The CDR3 loop reads CASSYRENSPLHF. CDR3 DNA: TGTGCCAGCAGTTACAGGGAAAATTCACCCCTCCACTTT.

This CDR3 reads CASSLLSLAGAAEQFF. The CDR3 DNA is TGCGCCAGCAGCTTATTGAGCCTAGCGGGGGCGGCTGAGCAGTTCTTC. The chain has TRBV5-1 and TRBJ2-1, with 10 bases lining up with TRBD2. Germline trimming cut 2 bases from V and 9 bases from J; bases unmatched to any gene: 11. The CDR3 sequence is 16 residues long. Germline V gene sequence: CDR1 SGHRS, CDR2 YFSETQ.

The CDR3 spells CASRRDRLPDTQYF. For the CDR3, the DNA is TGCGCCAGCAGGAGGGACAGATTGCCAGATACGCAGTATTTT. The chain couples TRBV5-1 to TRBJ2-3; 7 bases match TRBD1. Germline values: CDR1 SGHRS, CDR2 YFSETQ. J lost 4 bases, V lost 5 bases, and 7 bases had no gene match. The CDR3 runs to 14 residues.

The CDR3: CASGKGGANTGELFF. The CDR3 nucleotides read TGTGCCAGCGGAAAAGGGGGGGCGAACACCGGGGAGCTGTTTTTT. The V gene is TRBV6-4, the J gene TRBJ2-2; the D gene is possibly TRBD2 (7 bases). CDR1 MRHNA and CDR2 SNTAGT come from the germline V gene. V lost 8 bases and J lost 0, with 13 bases in between. The CDR3 consists of 15 residues.